This is a list of T cell receptor beta chains from one sample in a study of blood T cell repertoires in COVID-19. Assay used: immunoSEQ multiplex PCR; TCRdb lists only in-frame clones, some missing. This sample yields roughly 150,000 clones, of which about 83% are seen a single time; approximately 18% belongs to the top ten. The material sequenced was peripheral blood. The receptors shown here come from a woman aged 70 to 79 who had recovered from COVID-19. Each CDR3 is given with its conserved first and last residue. Each record gives: D gene, J gene, clone size, V gene, CDR3 DNA, CDR3 protein. A D gene is named only where the DNA matches it firmly. Clone sizes are given selectively: once, few, many, or a class where the clone is expanded.

>NA|TRBJ1-1|NA|TRBV12-3/TRBV12-4
TGTGCCAGCAGCCGGGGTACTGAAGCTTTCTTT
CASSRGTEAFF
>TRBD1|TRBJ1-1|few|TRBV29-1
TGCAGCGTCCGACAGGGGGCCCATGCTTTCTTT
CSVRQGAHAFF
>NA|TRBJ1-6|NA|TRBV10-2
TGCGCCAGCAGTGAGGGGGGGGTGGGTTCACCCCTCCACTTT
CASSEGGVGSPLHF
>TRBD1|TRBJ1-2|NA|TRBV12-3/TRBV12-4
TGTGCCACTTCGTCAGGGGGCGACTATGGCTACACCTTC
CATSSGGDYGYTF
>TRBD2|TRBJ2-1|NA|TRBV27
TGTGCCAGCAGTTCGATGACTAGCGGGAGGCCGGGGGTTAATGAGCAGTTCTTC
CASSSMTSGRPGVNEQFF
>TRBD1|TRBJ2-5|NA|TRBV20-1
TGCAGTGCTAGTGGGGACAGGGGGCGGCAAGAGACCCAGTACTTC
CSASGDRGRQETQYF
>NA|TRBJ2-2|NA|TRBV3-1/TRBV3-2
TGTGCCAGCAGCAGGGGGGGGTCCGGGGAGCTGTTTTTT
CASSRGGSGELFF
>TRBD2|TRBJ2-5|NA|TRBV5-4
TGTGCCAGCAGCCCCAGACTAGCGGGGGGGCGGGAGACCCAGTACTTC
CASSPRLAGGRETQYF
>NA|TRBJ2-7|NA|TRBV5-4
TGTGCCAGCAGCTTGTTTTTGCAGGGCCAGTACTTC
CASSLFLQGQYF
>NA|TRBJ2-1|NA|TRBV15
TGTGCCACCAGCAGAGATATCGATGAGCAGTTCTTC
CATSRDIDEQFF
>TRBD1|TRBJ1-1|NA|TRBV6-5
TGTGCCAGCAGGACAGGGACTGAAGCTTTCTTT
CASRTGTEAFF
>NA|TRBJ1-1|few|TRBV10-3
TGTGCCTCCCGGACCCTCGGGGACACTGAAGCTTTCTTT
CASRTLGDTEAFF
>TRBD1|TRBJ2-3|NA|TRBV5-4
TGTGCCAGCAGCCAGGGACAGGGGGCCGGTACGCAGTATTTT
CASSQGQGAGTQYF
>NA|TRBJ2-2|NA|TRBV2
TGTGCCAGGAGACAGCACACCGGGGAGCTGTTTTTT
CARRQHTGELFF
>TRBD2|TRBJ2-3|NA|TRBV4-2
TGTGCCAGCAGCTCCCCCCAAGCGGGGGGGGCAGATACGCAGTATTTT
CASSSPQAGGADTQYF
>NA|TRBJ1-2|few|TRBV6-5
TGTGCCAGCAGCTCCCGGCCCGAAAGGGGGTATGGCTACACCTTC
CASSSRPERGYGYTF
>NA|TRBJ1-6|NA|TRBV15
TGTGCCACCAGCACAGGCAGCTTCTCAGGGATTCTTTATAATTCACCCCTCCACTTT
CATSTGSFSGILYNSPLHF
>NA|TRBJ1-2|NA|TRBV6-5
TGTGCCAGCAGTTACTCGCAGGGGACCTATGGCTACACCTTC
CASSYSQGTYGYTF
>TRBD2|TRBJ2-3|NA|TRBV6-6
TGTGCCAGCAGTCCCCTGTCGGGGGGGGGCGTTGGCACAGATACGCAGTATTTT
CASSPLSGGGVGTDTQYF
>TRBD1|TRBJ1-5|NA|TRBV27
TGTGCCTCGGGGACAGCTTGGGGCAATCAGCCCCAGCATTTT
CASGTAWGNQPQHF
>NA|TRBJ1-1|NA|TRBV4-3
TGCGCCAGCAGGGGCGCTGAAGCTTTCTTT
CASRGAEAFF
>NA|TRBJ1-6|NA|TRBV25-1
TGTGCCAGCAGTGACCCAGACCATCCCGGGTCACCCCTCCACTTT
CASSDPDHPGSPLHF
>NA|TRBJ2-5|NA|TRBV5-6
TGTGCCAGCAGCTTGGGCCAGGGGGAGACCCAGTACTTC
CASSLGQGETQYF
>NA|TRBJ1-1|NA|TRBV9
TGTGCCAGCAGCGTAGCTGAGGGTCTTGAAGCTTTCTTT
CASSVAEGLEAFF
>TRBD1|TRBJ1-2|NA|TRBV4-1
TGCGCCAGCAGCCAAAGGGACAGCCTGGTGGGCTACACCTTC
CASSQRDSLVGYTF
>NA|TRBJ2-2|few|TRBV6-2/TRBV6-3
TGTGCCAGCAGCCAACAGGGGGGGGACACCGGGGAGCTGTTTTTT
CASSQQGGDTGELFF
>NA|TRBJ1-2|NA|TRBV11-2
TGTGCCAGCAGCTTAGATCTCGGCGGGGGCTACACCTTC
CASSLDLGGGYTF
>TRBD2|TRBJ2-7|NA|TRBV9
TGTGCCAGCAGCGCAGGGACTAGCTCGTTCTACGAGCAGTACTTC
CASSAGTSSFYEQYF
>TRBD2|TRBJ2-3|NA|TRBV5-1
TGCGCCAGCAGCTTGGCCGGGGGGACAGATACGCAGTATTTT
CASSLAGGTDTQYF
>TRBD2|TRBJ2-2|NA|TRBV7-9
TGTGCCAGCAGCCCCCACCCCTCCATGCGGGGGGGCCCCGGGGAGCTGTTTTTT
CASSPHPSMRGGPGELFF
>NA|TRBJ2-6|NA|TRBV27
TGTGCCAGCAGTTACAAACCATCGGACACAGCCTCTGGGGCCAACGTCCTGACTTTC
CASSYKPSDTASGANVLTF
>NA|TRBJ2-2|NA|TRBV15
TGTGCCACCAGCCCAGGGGCCACCGGGGAGCTGTTTTTT
CATSPGATGELFF